These 9 T cell receptor beta chains were sequenced from one sample in a study of vaccination and CD4 T cells after COVID-19. Described treatment: 10-day PBMC culture with coronavirus spike peptide pools or control peptides (ViraFEST assay). No cognate antigen is known for these TCRs. The Oncomine TCR Beta short-read assay was applied to DNA of cultured CD4+ T cells. From the PCR reads, TCRdb called clonotypes with MiXCR, one entry per CDR3 protein. The profile shows about 18,000 distinct CDR3 sequences, about 50% of them singletons. The material sequenced was CD4+ T cells from blood, cultured in vitro, taken before SARS-CoV-2 vaccination. Receptors originate from a human donor who had recovered from COVID-19.

The chain employs TRBV7-2 and TRBJ1-1; D unresolved. CDR1 SGHTA and CDR2 FQGNSA come from the germline V gene. The CDR3 runs 15 residues. The V gene lost 6 bases and the J gene lost 3 bases, with 17 bases spanning the gap. CDR3 nucleotide sequence: TGTGCCAGCAGGTTTGACCCGGGTACGGACACTGAAGCTTTCTTT. It is translated as CASRFDPGTDTEAFF.

J is TRBJ1-2 and V is TRBV2, with no clear D. The CDR3 has 11 amino acids. V shed 6 bases and J shed 4 bases, with 6 bases lying between them. Germline CDR1 reads SNHLY; CDR2 reads FYNNEI. CDR3 residues: CASRLSYGYTF. The CDR3 bases are TGTGCCAGCAGGTTGTCCTATGGCTACACCTTC.

In this sample, this clonotype turned up once. The CDR3, as DNA: TGTGCCAGCAGTTTAGATCAAGGACAGTATGGCTACACCTTC. Translated: CASSLDQGQYGYTF. The chain joins TRBV12-3 or TRBV12-4 to TRBJ1-2; possibly TRBD1 for D (6 bases). Between the trimmed V and J ends, which lost 1 base and 5 bases, there was a span of 11 bases. The CDR3 contains 14 residues.

The chain couples TRBV28 to TRBJ1-2; no firm D call. Germline CDR1 and CDR2: MDHEN and SYDVKM. This CDR3 is 13 amino acids long. V lost 5 bases and J 3 bases, leaving 10 bases between the germline ends. The CDR3 nucleotides are TGTGCCAGCAGTCCCGCTTTATACTATGGCTACACCTTC. It is translated as CASSPALYYGYTF.

The V gene is TRBV6-1, the J gene TRBJ1-1; TRBD1 matches at 9 bases. After removal of 10 bases from V and 1 base from J, the junction contained 10 bases not matched to a gene. Germline V lookup: CDR1 MNHNS, CDR2 SASEGT. This CDR3 is built from 15 residues. In DNA, the CDR3 is TGTGCCACTTCACTTACGGGACAGGGGAACACTGAAGCTTTCTTT. It encodes CATSLTGQGNTEAFF.

This chain connects TRBV5-4 to TRBJ2-5; D perhaps matches TRBD2 (5 bases). Trimming removed 3 bases at V and 5 bases at J, with 11 bases between. The CDR3 spans 13 residues. Per the germline V gene, CDR1 is SGHNT and CDR2 is YYREEE (reference sequence). This CDR3 reads CASSSSFRETQYF. In DNA form, the CDR3 reads TGTGCCAGCAGCTCTAGCTTTCGCGAGACCCAGTACTTC. Full variable domain (remainder filled in from reference TRBV5-4 and TRBJ2-5): ETGVTQSPTHLIKTRGQQVTLRCSSQSGHNTVSWYQQALGQGPQFIFQYYREEENGRGNFPPRFSGLQFPNYSSELNVNALELDDSALYLCASSSSFRETQYFGPGTRLLVL.

This clonotype was found a few times. The chain joins TRBV19 to TRBJ1-1, with D perhaps matching TRBD1 (6 bases). CDR1 is LNHDA and CDR2 is SQIVND in the germline V gene (reference sequence). The germline V and J ends were trimmed by 4 bases and 0 bases, with 9 bases remaining between them. The CDR3 totals 14 residues. This chain's CDR3 is CASSTTGLNTEAFF. In nucleotides, the CDR3 is TGTGCCAGTAGTACAACAGGGTTGAACACTGAAGCTTTCTTT.

The chain links TRBV5-6 to TRBJ2-5; perhaps TRBD2 as D (5 bases). This CDR3 is built from 14 residues. V was trimmed by 2 bases and J by 1 base, leaving 9 bases between them. Germline CDR1 SGHDT, CDR2 YYEEEE. This CDR3 is CASSFGVSQETQYF. Written as DNA, the CDR3 is TGTGCCAGCAGCTTCGGGGTATCCCAAGAGACCCAGTACTTC.

The V gene is TRBV28, the J gene TRBJ1-2; D possibly corresponds to TRBD1 (5 bases). Germline assignment: CDR1 MDHEN and CDR2 SYDVKM. The CDR3 runs 14 residues. V was shortened by 6 bases and J by 2 bases, with 13 bases between the two germline ends. CDR3 coding DNA: TGTGCCAGCAGATGGACAAAGTCGAACTATGGCTACACCTTC. This translates into CASRWTKSNYGYTF.